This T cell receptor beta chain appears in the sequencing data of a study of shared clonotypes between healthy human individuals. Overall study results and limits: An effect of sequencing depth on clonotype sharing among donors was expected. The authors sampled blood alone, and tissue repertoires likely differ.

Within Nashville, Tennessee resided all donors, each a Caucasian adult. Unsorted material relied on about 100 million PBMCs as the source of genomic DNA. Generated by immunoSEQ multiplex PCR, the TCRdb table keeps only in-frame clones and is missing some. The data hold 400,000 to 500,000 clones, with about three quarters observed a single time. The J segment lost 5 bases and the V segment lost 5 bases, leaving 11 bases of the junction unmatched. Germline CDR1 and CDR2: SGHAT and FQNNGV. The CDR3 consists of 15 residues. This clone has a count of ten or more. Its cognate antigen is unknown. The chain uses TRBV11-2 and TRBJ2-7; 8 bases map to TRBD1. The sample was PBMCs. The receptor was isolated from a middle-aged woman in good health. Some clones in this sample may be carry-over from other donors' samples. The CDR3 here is CASSRRLGQGDEQYF. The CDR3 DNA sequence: TGTGCCAGCAGCCGGCGGTTAGGACAGGGTGACGAGCAGTACTTC.